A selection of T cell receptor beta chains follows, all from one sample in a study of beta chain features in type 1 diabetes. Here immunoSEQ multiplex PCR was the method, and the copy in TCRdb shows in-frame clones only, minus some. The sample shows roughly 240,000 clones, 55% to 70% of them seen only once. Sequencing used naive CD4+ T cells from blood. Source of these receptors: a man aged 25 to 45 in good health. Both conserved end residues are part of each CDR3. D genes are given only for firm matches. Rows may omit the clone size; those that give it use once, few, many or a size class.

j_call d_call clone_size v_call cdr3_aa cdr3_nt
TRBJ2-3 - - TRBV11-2 CASRGTRSTDTQYF TGTGCCAGCAGAGGAACTAGGAGCACAGATACGCAGTATTTT
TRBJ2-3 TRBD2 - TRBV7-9 CASSHGTSGWRTDTQYF TGTGCCAGCAGCCACGGGACTAGCGGCTGGAGAACAGATACGCAGTATTTT
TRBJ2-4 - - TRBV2 CASSAGPGIQYF TGTGCCAGCAGTGCTGGGCCGGGCATTCAGTACTTC
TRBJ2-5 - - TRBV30 CAWSVSYQETQYF TGTGCCTGGAGTGTATCCTATCAAGAGACCCAGTACTTC
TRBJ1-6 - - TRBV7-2 CASTSRWSSYNSPLHF TGTGCCAGCACCTCTAGGTGGAGCTCCTATAATTCACCCCTCCACTTT
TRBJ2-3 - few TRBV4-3 CASSQDSLTDTQYF TGCGCCAGCAGCCAGGACTCTCTTACAGATACGCAGTATTTT
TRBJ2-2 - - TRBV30 CAWTTGRAGELFF TGTGCCTGGACCACCGGTCGGGCCGGGGAGCTGTTTTTT
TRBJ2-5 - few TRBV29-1 CSVGLVIQETQYF TGCAGCGTTGGATTAGTGATCCAAGAGACCCAGTACTTC
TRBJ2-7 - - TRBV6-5 CASSSRFEQYF TGTGCCAGCAGTTCACGGTTCGAGCAGTACTTC
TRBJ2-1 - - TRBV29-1 CSVNRNAYNEQFF TGCAGCGTTAATCGGAACGCCTACAATGAGCAGTTCTTC
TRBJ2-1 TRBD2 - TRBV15 CATSKKRETSYNEQFF TGTGCCACCAGCAAAAAGCGGGAGACGTCCTACAATGAGCAGTTCTTC
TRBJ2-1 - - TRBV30 CAWSVGTYNEQFF TGTGCCTGGAGTGTGGGAACCTACAATGAGCAGTTCTTC
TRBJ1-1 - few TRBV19 CASSISGRNTEAFF TGTGCCAGTAGTATCAGTGGGCGGAACACTGAAGCTTTCTTT
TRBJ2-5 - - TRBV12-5 CASQRVEETQYF TGTGCTAGCCAAAGGGTGGAAGAGACCCAGTACTTC
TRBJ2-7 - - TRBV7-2 CASRPGTQSYEQYF TGTGCCAGCAGACCCGGGACCCAATCCTACGAGCAGTACTTC
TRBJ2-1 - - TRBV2 CASSEAPSSYNEQFF TGTGCCAGCAGTGAAGCTCCGAGCTCCTACAATGAGCAGTTCTTC
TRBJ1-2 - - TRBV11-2 CAITTRRGGYTF TGTGCCATAACCACCAGGAGGGGCGGCTACACCTTC
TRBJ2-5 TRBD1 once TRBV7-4 CASGQPTGDEETQYF TGTGCCAGCGGTCAGCCTACAGGGGATGAAGAGACCCAGTACTTC
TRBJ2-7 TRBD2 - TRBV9 CASSVGGTSDYEQYF TGTGCCAGCAGCGTAGGTGGGACTAGCGACTACGAGCAGTACTTC
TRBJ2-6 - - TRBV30 CAWGRAGANVLTF TGTGCCTGGGGCCGGGCTGGGGCCAACGTCCTGACTTTC
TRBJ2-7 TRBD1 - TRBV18 CASSPGQGVSYEQYF TGTGCCAGCTCACCCGGACAGGGGGTGTCCTACGAGCAGTACTTC
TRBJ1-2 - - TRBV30 CAWSAGRDVDGYTF TGTGCCTGGAGTGCAGGGAGGGATGTCGATGGCTACACCTTC
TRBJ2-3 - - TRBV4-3 CASSRGTGDTQYF TGCGCCAGCAGCCGGGGGACGGGTGATACGCAGTATTTT
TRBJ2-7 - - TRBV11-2 CASSLQGYEQYF TGTGCCAGCAGCTTACAGGGTTACGAGCAGTACTTC
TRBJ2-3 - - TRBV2 CASSPGLPSTDTQYF TGTGCCAGCAGCCCAGGACTCCCTAGCACAGATACGCAGTATTTT
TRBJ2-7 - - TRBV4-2 CASSQDISYEQYF TGTGCCAGCAGCCAAGATATCTCCTACGAGCAGTACTTC
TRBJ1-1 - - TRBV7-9 CASSSMAEAFF TGTGCCAGCAGCTCCATGGCGGAGGCTTTCTTT
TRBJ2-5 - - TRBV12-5 CASGPGQKQETQYF TGTGCTAGTGGTCCCGGACAGAAACAAGAGACCCAGTACTTC
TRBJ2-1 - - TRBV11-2 CASSFQGSNEQFF TGTGCCAGCAGCTTTCAGGGTAGCAATGAGCAGTTCTTC
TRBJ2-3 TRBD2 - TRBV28 CASSLAGGYTDTQYF TGTGCCAGCAGTCTAGCGGGAGGGTACACAGATACGCAGTATTTT
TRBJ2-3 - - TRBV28 CASSTPSSRTDTQYF TGTGCCAGCAGTACCCCTAGCAGCCGCACAGATACGCAGTATTTT
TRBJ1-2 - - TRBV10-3 CAIRGAYGYTF TGTGCCATCAGGGGGGCCTATGGCTACACCTTC
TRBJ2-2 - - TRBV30 CAWSTVTANTGELFF TGTGCCTGGAGTACCGTAACGGCGAACACCGGGGAGCTGTTTTTT